The 17 T cell receptor beta chains below come from one sample, sequenced in a study of long-term antiretroviral therapy in people with HIV. Survey-level immunoSEQ v3.0 assays were run. Data came from immunoSEQ multiplex PCR; TCRdb stores just in-frame clones and leaves some out. The sample lists 25,000 to 35,000 clones; more than 70% were seen once. The sequences come from unsorted PBMCs, collected 0.8 years after starting antiretroviral therapy. The receptors were sampled from a woman in her twenties or thirties with HIV.

V gene TRBV19 combines with J gene TRBJ1-6; 9 positions match TRBD1. This CDR3 is built from 16 residues. V was clipped by 4 bases and J by 7 bases; unmatched bases: 8. Germline V gene lookup returns CDR1 LNHDA and CDR2 SQIVND (reference sequence). The CDR3 nucleotides are TGTGCCAGTAGTAGGCCCTGGGACAGGGAGAATTCACCCCTCCACTTT. Translated, it gives CASSRPWDRENSPLHF.

This clone came up a few times. The chain is built from TRBV9 and TRBJ2-5; D possibly corresponds to TRBD2 (6 bases). The germline CDR1 and CDR2 sequences are SGDLS and YYNGEE. V lost 3 bases and J 5 bases, leaving 17 bases between the germline ends. This CDR3 is built from 15 residues. CDR3 DNA: TGTGCCAGCAGCGGGGGACTTGGTGTGTGGGAGACCCAGTACTTC. Translated: CASSGGLGVWETQYF. Full variable domain (outside the CDR3, taken from reference TRBV9 and TRBJ2-5): DSGVTQTPKHLITATGQRVTLRCSPRSGDLSVYWYQQSLDQGLQFLIQYYNGEERAKGNILERFSAQQFPDLHSELNLSSLELGDSALYFCASSGGLGVWETQYFGPGTRLLVL.

The chain uses TRBV7-9 and TRBJ2-3; D unclear. The V end lost 0 bases, the J end lost 0 bases, and 10 bases lay between the germline ends. Germline V CDR1 and CDR2: SEHNR, FQNEAQ (reference sequence). The CDR3 sequence is 16 residues long. The CDR3 sequence is CASSLAPISSTDTQYF. The CDR3 region has the DNA TGTGCCAGCAGCTTAGCGCCCATTTCTAGCACAGATACGCAGTATTTT.

The genes are TRBV18 and TRBJ2-3; D may be TRBD1 (6 bases). CDR1 KGHSH and CDR2 LQKENI come from the germline V gene. The CDR3 runs to 17 residues. Between the trimmed V and J ends, which lost 1 base and 0 bases, there was a span of 14 bases. CDR3: CASSPQVAGVSTDTQYF. CDR3 DNA sequence: TGTGCCAGCTCACCACAGGTCGCAGGGGTTAGCACAGATACGCAGTATTTT.

The chain employs TRBV4-1 and TRBJ2-2, with 8 bases lining up with TRBD1. The germline V gene has CDR1 MGHRA and CDR2 YSYEKL. The CDR3 is 15 residues long. V shed 0 bases and J 3 bases; nucleotides not matched to a gene: 0. For the CDR3, the DNA is TGCGCCAGCAGCCAAGAGGACAGGGACACCGGGGAGCTGTTTTTT. This sequence encodes CASSQEDRDTGELFF.

In this sample, this clone turned up a few times. The J gene is TRBJ2-3, the V gene TRBV5-6; 14 nucleotides line up with TRBD2. The germline CDR1 and CDR2 sequences are SGHDT and YYEEEE. J lost 7 bases, V lost 4 bases, and 14 bases had no gene match. This CDR3 comprises 18 residues. The CDR3 here is CASSAGTSGGFRGNTQYF. The CDR3 DNA follows: TGTGCCAGCAGCGCTGGGACTAGCGGGGGTTTTAGGGGTAATACGCAGTATTTT. The full variable domain, rest sourced from reference TRBV5-6 and TRBJ2-3, is DAGVTQSPTHLIKTRGQQVTLRCSPKSGHDTVSWYQQALGQGPQFIFQYYEEEERQRGNFPDRFSGHQFPNYSSELNVNALLLGDSALYLCASSAGTSGGFRGNTQYFGPGTRLTVL.

V gene TRBV6-1 combines with J gene TRBJ1-2, with 7 bases lining up with TRBD1. Germline CDR1 reads MNHNS; CDR2 reads SASEGT. The CDR3 is 13 residues long. The trim removed 5 bases at V and 2 bases at J, leaving 2 bases unmatched. CDR3 in DNA: TGTGCCAGCAGTACGGGACAGAACTATGGCTACACCTTC. This translates into CASSTGQNYGYTF.

The J gene is TRBJ1-5, the V gene TRBV10-3, with 7 bases that match TRBD1. The CDR3 extends over 14 amino acids. V gave up 7 bases and J gave up 5 bases; unmatched junction bases: 8. Germline V lookup: CDR1 ENHRY, CDR2 SYGVKD. This CDR3 reads CAIKGQELYQPQHF. The CDR3 DNA is TGTGCCATCAAAGGACAGGAGTTGTATCAGCCCCAGCATTTT.

The rearrangement uses TRBV10-2 and TRBJ2-3; D remains unclear. Germline V lookup: CDR1 WSHSY, CDR2 SAAADI. The CDR3 consists of 12 residues. Trimming left V 0 bases short and J 14 bases short, with 12 bases between. CDR3 in amino acids: CASSESYESAYF. The DNA of the CDR3 is TGCGCCAGCAGTGAGTCTTACGAAAGTGCGTATTTT.

V and J are TRBV19 and TRBJ1-2, with no clear D. Germline V gene sequence: CDR1 LNHDA, CDR2 SQIVND (reference sequence). The CDR3 is made up of 15 amino acids. V was pared by 7 bases and J by 5 bases, with 20 bases between. CDR3 in amino acids: CASKFSPQDGYGYTF. CDR3 in DNA: TGTGCCAGTAAGTTTTCGCCCCAGGACGGGTATGGCTACACCTTC.

The rearrangement uses TRBV7-9 and TRBJ2-1; D remains ambiguous. The CDR3 extends over 15 amino acids. The V gene lost 1 base and the J gene lost 6 bases, with 13 bases spanning the gap. The V gene's germline CDR1 is SEHNR and CDR2 FQNEAQ (reference sequence). In DNA, the CDR3 is TGTGCCAGCAGCTTAGGAGCCGCTTCTCCCAATGAGCAGTTCTTC. Its protein product is CASSLGAASPNEQFF. Using reference TRBV7-9 and TRBJ2-1 for the parts outside the CDR3, the full variable domain is DTGVSQNPRHKITKRGQNVTFRCDPISEHNRLYWYRQTLGQGPEFLTYFQNEAQLEKSRLLSDRFSAERPKGSFSTLEIQRTEQGDSAMYLCASSLGAASPNEQFFGPGTRLTVL.

This chain links TRBV29-1 with TRBJ1-2; 7 bases are a match to TRBD1. The CDR3 sequence is 12 residues long. Germline V gene data show CDR1 as SQVTM and CDR2 as ANQGSEA. The V segment lost 7 bases and the J segment 4 bases; nucleotides outside the gene matches: 6. The CDR3 sequence: CSANRGSYGYTF. The CDR3 DNA sequence: TGCAGCGCCAACAGGGGAAGCTATGGCTACACCTTC. Supplemented by reference TRBV29-1 and TRBJ1-2, the full variable domain reads SAVISQKPSRDICQRGTSLTIQCQVDSQVTMMFWYRQQPGQSLTLIATANQGSEATYESGFVIDKFPISRPNLTFSTLTVSNMSPEDSSIYLCSANRGSYGYTFGSGTRLTVV.

The chain couples TRBV14 to TRBJ2-2; tentative D call: TRBD1 (6 bases). V was cut by 2 bases and J by 3 bases, with 10 bases left in between. Germline lookup yields CDR1 SGHDN and CDR2 FVKESK. The CDR3 loop spans 15 amino acids. CDR3 sequence reads: CASSQQGPYTGELFF. The CDR3 nucleotides read TGTGCCAGCAGCCAACAGGGGCCCTACACCGGGGAGCTGTTTTTT.

V is TRBV14 and J is TRBJ2-1; D is unresolved. The CDR3 is made up of 14 amino acids. The V gene lost 6 bases and the J gene lost 7 bases, with 16 bases spanning the gap. CDR1 and CDR2 (germline): SGHDN, FVKESK. This chain's CDR3 is CASSLGWARNEQFF. The CDR3 coding sequence is TGTGCCAGCAGTCTAGGGTGGGCGAGGAATGAGCAGTTCTTC.

V usage is TRBV9 and J usage is TRBJ2-3; 7 positions match TRBD2. The CDR3 runs 16 residues. Germline V gives CDR1 SGDLS, CDR2 YYNGEE. After removal of 1 base from V and 9 bases from J, the junction contained 14 bases not matched to a gene. The CDR3 loop reads CASSVRGGGLTQTQYF. CDR3 sequence (DNA): TGTGCCAGCAGCGTAAGGGGCGGGGGACTTACGCAAACGCAGTATTTT.

About this clone: Germline and junction disagree at one end, which may indicate a read error. CDR3 DNA sequence: TGTGCCAGCAGTCAAGGGGCCTACCTGAACACTGAAGCTTTCTTT. This sequence encodes CASSQGAYLNTEAFF. The chain couples TRBV14 to TRBJ1-1, with D perhaps TRBD1 (5 bases). Germline V gene sequence: CDR1 SGHDN, CDR2 FVKESK. This CDR3 contains 15 residues.

The chain employs TRBV7-2 and TRBJ2-7, with D perhaps TRBD2 (5 bases). V lost 6 bases and J lost 2, with 8 bases in between. Per germline, CDR1 SGHTA and CDR2 FQGNSA. This CDR3 region has 12 residues. CDR3 sequence reads: CASSLLAYEQYF. CDR3 in DNA: TGTGCCAGCAGTCTACTAGCCTACGAGCAGTACTTC.